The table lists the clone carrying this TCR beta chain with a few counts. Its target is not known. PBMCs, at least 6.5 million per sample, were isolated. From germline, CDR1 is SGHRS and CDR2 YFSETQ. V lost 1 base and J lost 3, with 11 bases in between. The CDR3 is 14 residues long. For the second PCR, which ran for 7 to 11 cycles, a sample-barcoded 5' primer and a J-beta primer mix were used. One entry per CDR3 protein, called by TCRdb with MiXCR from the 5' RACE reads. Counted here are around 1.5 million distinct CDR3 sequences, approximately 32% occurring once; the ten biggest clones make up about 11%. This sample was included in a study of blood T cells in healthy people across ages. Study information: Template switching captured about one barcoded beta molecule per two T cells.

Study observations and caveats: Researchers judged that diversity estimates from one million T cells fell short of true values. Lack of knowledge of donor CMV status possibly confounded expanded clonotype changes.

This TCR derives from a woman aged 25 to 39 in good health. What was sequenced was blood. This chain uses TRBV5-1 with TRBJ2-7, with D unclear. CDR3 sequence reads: CASSLSSQNYEQYF. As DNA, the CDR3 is TGCGCCAGCAGCTTGTCCTCACAGAACTACGAGCAGTACTTC.